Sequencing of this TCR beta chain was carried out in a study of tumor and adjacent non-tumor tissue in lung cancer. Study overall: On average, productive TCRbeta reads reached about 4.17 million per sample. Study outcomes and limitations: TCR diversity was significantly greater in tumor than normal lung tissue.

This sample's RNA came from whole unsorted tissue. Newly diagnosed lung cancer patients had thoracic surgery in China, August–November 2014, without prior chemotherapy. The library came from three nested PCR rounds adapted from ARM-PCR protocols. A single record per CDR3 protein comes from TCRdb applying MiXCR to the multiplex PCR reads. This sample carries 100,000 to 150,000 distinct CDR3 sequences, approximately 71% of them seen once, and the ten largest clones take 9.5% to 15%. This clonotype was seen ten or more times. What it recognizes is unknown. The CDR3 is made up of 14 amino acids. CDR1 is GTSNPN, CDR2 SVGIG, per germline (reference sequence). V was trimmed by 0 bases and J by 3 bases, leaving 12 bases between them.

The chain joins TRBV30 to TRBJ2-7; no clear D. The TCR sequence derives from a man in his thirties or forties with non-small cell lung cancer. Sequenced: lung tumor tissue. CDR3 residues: CAWSVQRHSYEQYF. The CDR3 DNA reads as TGTGCCTGGAGTGTACAGAGACACAGCTACGAGCAGTACTTC.